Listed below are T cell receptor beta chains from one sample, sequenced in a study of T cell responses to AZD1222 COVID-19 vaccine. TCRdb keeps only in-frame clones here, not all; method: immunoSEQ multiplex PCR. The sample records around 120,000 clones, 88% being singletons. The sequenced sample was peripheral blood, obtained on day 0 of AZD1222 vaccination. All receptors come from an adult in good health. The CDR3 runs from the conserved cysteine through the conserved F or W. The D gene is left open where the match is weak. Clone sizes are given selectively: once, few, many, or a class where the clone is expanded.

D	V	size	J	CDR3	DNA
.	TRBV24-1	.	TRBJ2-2	CATSDPAGELFF	TGTGCCACCAGTGATCCGGCCGGGGAGCTGTTTTTT
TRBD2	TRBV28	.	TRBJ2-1	CASSPGTSLREQFF	TGTGCCAGCAGTCCGGGGACTAGTCTTCGCGAGCAGTTCTTC
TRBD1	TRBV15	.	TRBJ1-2	CATSRATGGYYGYTF	TGTGCCACCAGCAGAGCCACAGGGGGCTACTATGGCTACACCTTC
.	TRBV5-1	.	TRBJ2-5	CASSTGSQETQYF	TGCGCCAGCAGTACCGGGTCCCAAGAGACCCAGTACTTC
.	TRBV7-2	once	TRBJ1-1	CASSLGQPNTEAFF	TGTGCCAGCAGCTTAGGGCAGCCGAACACTGAAGCTTTCTTT
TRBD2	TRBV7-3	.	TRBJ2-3	CASSLAGGLPDTQYF	TGTGCCAGCAGCTTAGCGGGAGGGCTACCAGATACGCAGTATTTT
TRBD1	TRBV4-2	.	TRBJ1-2	CASSPGGGNGYTF	TGTGCCAGCAGCCCAGGGGGCGGAAATGGCTACACCTTC
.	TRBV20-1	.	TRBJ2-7	CSASQASGSYEQYF	TGCAGTGCTAGTCAGGCCAGCGGAAGCTACGAGCAGTACTTC
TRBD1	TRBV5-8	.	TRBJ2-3	CASSLTRGTGAADTQYF	TGTGCCAGCAGCTTGACGAGGGGGACAGGGGCGGCAGATACGCAGTATTTT
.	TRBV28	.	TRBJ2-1	CASSSSDRSYNEQFF	TGTGCCAGCAGTTCTAGCGACCGCTCCTACAATGAGCAGTTCTTC
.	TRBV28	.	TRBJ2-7	CASSAPGFEQYF	TGTGCCAGCAGTGCTCCGGGCTTCGAGCAGTACTTC
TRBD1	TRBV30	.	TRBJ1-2	CAWSPGTGGYGYTF	TGTGCCTGGAGTCCCGGGACAGGGGGCTATGGCTACACCTTC
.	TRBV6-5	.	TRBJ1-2	CATSHGNYGYTF	TGTGCCACCTCACATGGGAACTATGGCTACACCTTC
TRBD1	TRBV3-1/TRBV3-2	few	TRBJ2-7	CASSPGQGASYEQYF	TGTGCCAGCAGCCCCGGACAGGGGGCCAGCTACGAGCAGTACTTC
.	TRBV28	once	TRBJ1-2	CASSLLLRLVGYTF	TGTGCCAGCAGTTTACTTCTGCGTCTAGTTGGCTACACCTTC
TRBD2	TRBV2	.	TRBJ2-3	CASRRTSGRTDTQYF	TGTGCCAGCAGAAGGACTAGCGGCCGCACAGATACGCAGTATTTT